The 9 T cell receptor beta chains below were found in one sample sequenced in a study of identical twins. Using its own MiXCR run on the 5' RACE reads, TCRdb lists one record per CDR3 protein. Found here are hundreds of thousands of distinct CDR3 sequences, 5.5% to 6.5% of them singletons; the top ten hold roughly 2%. Sequenced sample: naive T cells sorted from blood. The receptors originated from a man between 18 and 29 years old in good health.

This clonotype came up many times. The chain couples TRBV12-3 or TRBV12-4 to TRBJ2-1, with TRBD2 matching 11 bases. The CDR3 has 18 amino acids. Losses at the gene ends were 5 bases for V and 3 bases for J; bases not matched to a gene: 12. The CDR3 loop reads CASSIESPGLAVYNEQFF. CDR3 DNA sequence: TGTGCCAGCAGTATAGAAAGCCCGGGACTAGCGGTCTACAATGAGCAGTTCTTC.

In DNA form, the CDR3 reads TGTGCCAGCAGCTTTTCGTTTTACGAGCAGTACGTC. Protein: CASSFSFYEQYV. The gene calls are TRBV5-5 and TRBJ2-7, with unresolved D. The CDR3 spans 12 residues. The V end lost 2 bases, the J end lost 4 bases, and 7 bases lay between the germline ends. The germline gives CDR1 SGHKS, CDR2 YYEKEE (reference sequence).

The table lists this clonotype with a few counts. The rearrangement links TRBV5-6 to TRBJ1-2; 8 bases are a match to TRBD1. J lost 2 bases, V lost 2 bases, and 5 bases had no gene match. This CDR3 region has 15 residues. Germline values: CDR1 SGHDT, CDR2 YYEEEE. The CDR3 region is CASSFTGTGNYGYTF. CDR3 bases: TGTGCCAGCAGCTTCACCGGGACAGGAAACTATGGCTACACCTTC.

This clonotype came up many times. The rearrangement uses TRBV9 and TRBJ2-1; perhaps TRBD2 as D (6 bases). Germline CDR1 and CDR2: SGDLS and YYNGEE. Between the trimmed V and J ends, which lost 2 bases and 2 bases, there was a span of 17 bases. This CDR3 has 17 amino acids. The DNA of the CDR3 is TGTGCCAGCAGCGTCCCCCCCCAGCGGGCGCCCTACAATGAGCAGTTCTTC. This encodes CASSVPPQRAPYNEQFF.

This clonotype was seen at least ten times. The V and J genes are TRBV11-3 and TRBJ2-2; tentative D call: TRBD2 (6 bases). V shed 1 base and J shed 5 bases, with 11 bases lying between them. This CDR3 contains 15 residues. Germline V gene sequence: CDR1 SGHNT, CDR2 YENEEA. CDR3 DNA: TGTGCCAGCAGCTTAGCGTTCGGGGGAACCGGGGAGCTGTTTTTT. This encodes CASSLAFGGTGELFF.

This clonotype was observed a few times. V is TRBV7-8 and J is TRBJ2-2, with 12 bases that match TRBD2. CDR3 length: 16 amino acids. V gave up 1 base and J gave up 4 bases; unmatched junction bases: 1. Looked up from germline, CDR1 is SGHVS and CDR2 is FQNEAQ. The CDR3 DNA is TGTGCCAGCAGCTTAGTACTAGCGGGAGGCACCGGGGAGCTGTTTTTT. It specifies CASSLVLAGGTGELFF.

This clonotype has at least ten counts. The V gene is TRBV6-2 or TRBV6-3, the J gene TRBJ2-1, with a possible D match to TRBD2 (5 bases). This CDR3 has 15 amino acids. The V end lost 6 bases, the J end lost 3 bases, and 15 bases lay between the germline ends. CDR1 and CDR2 (germline): MNHEY, SVGEGT. The DNA of the CDR3 is TGTGCCAGCAGGAGGAGGCCCCCTATCTACAATGAGCAGTTCTTC. Translated: CASRRRPPIYNEQFF.

This clonotype appeared many times. The chain joins TRBV27 to TRBJ1-5; D unclear. Germline V CDR1 and CDR2: MNHEY, SMNVEV (reference sequence). CDR3 length equals 12 residues. V lost 8 bases, J lost 3 bases, and 8 bases lay in between. CDR3 sequence reads: CASGRNNQPQHF. The CDR3 DNA follows: TGTGCCAGCGGACGGAACAATCAGCCCCAGCATTTT.

This clonotype was observed many times. This chain joins TRBV15 and TRBJ1-4; D possibly corresponds to TRBD1 (5 bases). Germline V gene lookup returns CDR1 LNHNV and CDR2 YYDKDF (reference sequence). Trimming shortened V by 5 bases and J by 8 bases, and 18 bases separated the two germline ends. The CDR3 has 15 residues. The CDR3 loop is CATSPGRLFNEKLFF. The CDR3 DNA sequence: TGTGCCACCAGCCCAGGGAGATTGTTCAACGAAAAACTGTTTTTT.